A single sample gave rise to the 4 T cell receptor beta chains below, sequenced in a study of shared clonotypes between healthy human individuals. Produced via immunoSEQ multiplex PCR; TCRdb's table is partial and in-frame only. The repertoire has about 640,000 clones, about two thirds of them found once; the top ten carry around 1.8%. The sequenced material came from memory CD4+ T cells sorted from blood. Subset noted: CD45RA-negative fraction. The source is a woman aged 25 to 45 in good health.

This sequence joins TRBV28 and TRBJ2-2, with 9 bases aligning to TRBD2. J gave up 4 bases and V 8 bases, and 14 bases lay outside the gene matches. CDR1 is MDHEN and CDR2 is SYDVKM in the germline V gene. The CDR3 has 17 residues. The chain's CDR3 is CASRQGGTSYGTGELFF. CDR3 coding DNA: TGTGCCAGCCGACAGGGAGGGACTAGCTACGGCACCGGGGAGCTGTTTTTT. The variable domain in full, with the rest retrieved from reference TRBV28 and TRBJ2-2, is DVKVTQSSRYLVKRTGEKVFLECVQDMDHENMFWYRQDPGLGLRLIYFSYDVKMKEKGDIPEGYSVSREKKERFSLILESASTNQTSMYLCASRQGGTSYGTGELFFGEGSRLTVL.

The V gene is TRBV7-9, the J gene TRBJ1-2; 10 positions agree with TRBD1. The CDR3 loop spans 15 amino acids. From germline, CDR1 is SEHNR and CDR2 FQNEAQ (reference sequence). With 1 base clipped from V and 4 bases from J, the junction kept 3 bases outside the gene matches. DNA of the CDR3: TGTGCCAGCAGCTTAGGGGACAGGGGAAGCTATGGCTACACCTTC. Its translation: CASSLGDRGSYGYTF. The variable domain in full, completed from reference TRBV7-9 and TRBJ1-2, reads DTGVSQNPRHKITKRGQNVTFRCDPISEHNRLYWYRQTLGQGPEFLTYFQNEAQLEKSRLLSDRFSAERPKGSFSTLEIQRTEQGDSAMYLCASSLGDRGSYGYTFGSGTRLTVV.

The rearrangement links TRBV27 to TRBJ2-1; D is unclear. There are 15 residues in the CDR3. V lost 4 bases, J lost 6 bases, and 16 bases lay in between. Germline CDR1 reads MNHEY; CDR2 reads SMNVEV (reference sequence). Written as DNA, the CDR3 is TGTGCCAGCAGTTCTTTGGGATTGGGCGCCAATGAGCAGTTCTTC. Its translation: CASSSLGLGANEQFF.

The chain couples TRBV28 to TRBJ1-2; 7 nucleotides align to TRBD1. CDR3 length: 15 residues. After removal of 5 bases from V and 1 base from J, the junction contained 7 bases not matched to a gene. Looked up from germline, CDR1 is MDHEN and CDR2 is SYDVKM. CDR3 coding DNA: TGTGCCAGCAGTCCGACAGGGTATTTTAACTATGGCTACACCTTC. Translated, it gives CASSPTGYFNYGYTF.